This entry lists 25 T cell receptor beta chains sequenced from one sample in a study of blood T cell repertoires in COVID-19. Produced via immunoSEQ multiplex PCR; TCRdb's table is partial and in-frame only. The sample has about 340,000 clones, around 86% seen once. Sequenced sample: PBMCs or T cells enriched from blood (not recorded which). These receptors all stem from a woman in her thirties or forties with acute COVID-19.

The chain couples TRBV6-5 to TRBJ1-2, with a possible D match to TRBD1 (6 bases). This CDR3 is 13 amino acids long. Trimming cost V 4 bases and J 3 bases, with 9 bases left between them. Looked up from germline, CDR1 is MNHEY and CDR2 is SVGAGI. This CDR3 reads CASSSAGDYGYTF. The CDR3 nucleotides read TGTGCCAGCAGTTCCGCAGGGGACTATGGCTACACCTTC.

In DNA form, the CDR3 reads TGTGCCAGCAGTTACTCGGGACAGGGCCCCTACGAGCAGTACTTC. This codes for CASSYSGQGPYEQYF. This rearrangement joins TRBV6-5 to TRBJ2-7; 9 nucleotides match TRBD1. Germline V gene data show CDR1 as MNHEY and CDR2 as SVGAGI. Unmatched junction bases numbered 2, after V lost 0 bases and J lost 2 bases. The CDR3 sequence is 15 residues long.

Points on this clone: This specimen includes other DNA sequences encoding the same CDR3. V gene TRBV6-5 combines with J gene TRBJ1-3, with D possibly being TRBD1 (5 bases). V was trimmed by 5 bases and J by 0 bases, leaving 8 bases between them. This CDR3 has 14 amino acids. Germline V gene sequence: CDR1 MNHEY, CDR2 SVGAGI. The CDR3 region is CASSRGGSGNTIYF. CDR3 sequence (DNA): TGTGCCAGCAGTCGGGGGGGCTCTGGAAACACCATATATTTT.

This sequence joins TRBV5-1 and TRBJ1-1; unclear D gene. Germline assignment: CDR1 SGHRS and CDR2 YFSETQ. The CDR3 runs 12 residues. The ends were cut back, 4 bases at V and 4 bases at J, with 8 bases in the middle. CDR3 sequence reads: CASSLSGTEAFF. The DNA for the CDR3 is TGCGCCAGCAGCCTAAGCGGCACTGAAGCTTTCTTT.

Only a few counts were recorded for this clone. This chain uses TRBV11-2 with TRBJ2-7; D remains unclear. This CDR3 region has 14 residues. Germline V lookup: CDR1 SGHAT, CDR2 FQNNGV. The V gene lost 3 bases and the J gene lost 2 bases, with 11 bases spanning the gap. The CDR3 bases are TGTGCCAGCAGCTTCGGTTTCACCACCTACGAGCAGTACTTC. As protein: CASSFGFTTYEQYF.

This rearrangement joins TRBV9 to TRBJ2-1; 9 nucleotides match TRBD2. The germline gives CDR1 SGDLS, CDR2 YYNGEE. With 3 bases clipped from V and 1 base from J, the junction kept 8 bases outside the gene matches. CDR3 length: 17 amino acids. The CDR3 loop is CASSGSPLAGSYNEQFF. Here the CDR3 DNA reads TGTGCCAGCAGCGGGTCCCCCCTAGCGGGGTCCTACAATGAGCAGTTCTTC.

The chain links TRBV27 to TRBJ1-2; no definite D call. This CDR3 region has 13 residues. CDR1 and CDR2 (germline): MNHEY, SMNVEV (reference sequence). V was trimmed by 3 bases and J by 3 bases, leaving 8 bases between them. This CDR3 reads CASSFASDYGYTF. The DNA of the CDR3 is TGTGCCAGCAGTTTCGCCTCAGACTATGGCTACACCTTC.

This chain links TRBV7-2 with TRBJ2-5, with 14 bases identical to TRBD2. This CDR3 comprises 16 residues. Germline V CDR1 and CDR2: SGHTA, FQGNSA. V lost 0 bases to trimming and J lost 5 bases; unmatched junction nucleotides: 2. CDR3 in amino acids: CASSLAGLAGEETQYF. CDR3 DNA: TGTGCCAGCAGCTTAGCGGGACTAGCGGGAGAGGAGACCCAGTACTTC.

The J gene is TRBJ1-2, the V gene TRBV28; 7 bases match TRBD1. The CDR3 covers 14 residues. Per germline, CDR1 MDHEN and CDR2 SYDVKM. V shed 5 bases, J shed 3 bases, and the junction held 6 bases outside the gene matches. The CDR3 is CASSITGVYYGYTF. For the CDR3, the DNA is TGTGCCAGCAGTATTACAGGGGTTTACTATGGCTACACCTTC.

The chain uses TRBV3-1 (or the pseudogene TRBV3-2) and TRBJ1-5; D not resolved. The length of the CDR3 is 13 residues. V was pared by 1 base and J by 4 bases, with 5 bases between. CDR1 LGHDT and CDR2 YNNKEL come from the germline V gene (reference sequence). Here the CDR3 DNA reads TGTGCCAGCAGCCAAGTCAGGAATCAGCCCCAGCATTTT. It specifies CASSQVRNQPQHF.

This clone was detected many times. The chain has TRBV6-2 or TRBV6-3 and TRBJ1-1, with D tentatively TRBD1 (6 bases). CDR1 is MNHEY, CDR2 SVGEGT, per germline. The CDR3 runs to 16 residues. Trimming took 5 bases from V and 6 from J, leaving 22 bases between them. CDR3 DNA: TGTGCCAGCAGTCCCCGATGGACAGCGCGAGGGGCTGAAGCTTTCTTT. This codes for CASSPRWTARGAEAFF.

V is TRBV19 and J is TRBJ1-3; 7 nucleotides align to TRBD1. The CDR3 covers 15 residues. The J segment lost 3 bases and the V segment lost 5 bases, leaving 7 bases of the junction unmatched. The germline CDR1 and CDR2 sequences are LNHDA and SQIVND (reference sequence). DNA for the CDR3: TGTGCCAGTAGTCTAAGAGGGGACAGTGGAAACACCATATATTTT. Its translation: CASSLRGDSGNTIYF.

The CDR3 loop reads CATSDFVRGRQGMVAFF. In nucleotides, the CDR3 is TGTGCCACCAGTGATTTCGTCCGAGGGCGACAGGGTATGGTGGCTTTCTTT. V usage is TRBV24-1 and J usage is TRBJ1-1, with 7 bases identical to TRBD1. The CDR3 loop spans 17 amino acids. The ends lost 1 base at V and 11 bases at J; junction bases unmatched: 18. Germline V gene lookup returns CDR1 KGHDR and CDR2 SFDVKD.

The chain employs TRBV4-3 and TRBJ2-3, with D unresolved. V was cut by 3 bases and J by 5 bases, with 9 bases left in between. This CDR3 has 13 residues. Germline V CDR1 and CDR2: LGHNA, YSLEER. The chain's CDR3 is CASSQATQDTQYF. As DNA, the CDR3 is TGCGCCAGCAGCCAGGCGACACAAGATACGCAGTATTTT.

This clone was seen once. The rearrangement links TRBV7-2 to TRBJ2-3; D unresolved. V lost 1 base, J lost 6 bases, and 11 bases lay in between. Per germline, CDR1 SGHTA and CDR2 FQGNSA. The CDR3 runs to 14 residues. The CDR3 loop is CASSLDVTLDTQYF. In DNA form, the CDR3 reads TGTGCCAGCAGCTTAGATGTGACTTTGGATACGCAGTATTTT.

This rearrangement joins TRBV19 to TRBJ1-2; no definite D call. CDR1 LNHDA and CDR2 SQIVND come from the germline V gene (reference sequence). V was cut by 5 bases and J by 0 bases, with 7 bases left in between. The CDR3 has 13 amino acids. The CDR3 DNA reads as TGTGCCAGTAGTCTACAGACTAACTATGGCTACACCTTC. It yields the protein CASSLQTNYGYTF.

This rearrangement joins TRBV7-9 to TRBJ1-2, with D perhaps matching TRBD1 (6 bases). V was trimmed by 3 bases and J by 4 bases, leaving 15 bases between them. The CDR3 runs 15 residues. The V gene's germline CDR1 is SEHNR and CDR2 FQNEAQ (reference sequence). The CDR3 reads CASSLPSTGVYGYTF. The DNA of the CDR3 is TGTGCCAGCAGCTTGCCATCGACAGGAGTCTATGGCTACACCTTC.

The rearrangement uses TRBV7-9 and TRBJ2-2, with D tentatively TRBD1 (6 bases). V was clipped by 4 bases and J by 2 bases, with 20 bases between them. Germline CDR1 reads SEHNR; CDR2 reads FQNEAQ (reference sequence). The CDR3 is 18 amino acids. Here the CDR3 reads CASSSYSTGNLNTGELFF. CDR3 DNA sequence: TGTGCCAGCAGCTCCTACTCCACAGGGAATCTTAACACCGGGGAGCTGTTTTTT.

V and J are TRBV28 and TRBJ1-1; D gene unclear. Trimming pared 2 bases from V and 0 bases from J, leaving 10 bases between. The CDR3 loop spans 15 amino acids. Germline CDR1 reads MDHEN; CDR2 reads SYDVKM. The CDR3 region has the DNA TGTGCCAGCAGTTTAGCGGGCGCCTTGAACACTGAAGCTTTCTTT. It is translated as CASSLAGALNTEAFF.

This sequence joins TRBV24-1 and TRBJ2-1, with D perhaps TRBD1 (6 bases). Trimming stripped 2 bases from V and 5 bases from J, with 6 bases between. CDR1 KGHDR and CDR2 SFDVKD come from the germline V gene. CDR3 length equals 13 residues. The CDR3 nucleotides are TGTGCCACCAGTGATTGGACAGACAATGAGCAGTTCTTC. This encodes CATSDWTDNEQFF.

V and J are TRBV4-1 and TRBJ2-1; TRBD1 is a possible D gene (5 bases). The CDR3 extends over 13 amino acids. The ends were cut back, 8 bases at V and 8 bases at J, with 16 bases in the middle. CDR1 and CDR2 from the germline V gene are MGHRA and YSYEKL. The CDR3 sequence is CASRGRPRDEQFF. CDR3 in DNA: TGCGCCAGCCGTGGACGGCCCAGGGATGAGCAGTTCTTC.

This clone was detected only a few times. The chain has TRBV28 and TRBJ1-2; D call uncertain. V lost 3 bases to trimming and J lost 7 bases, with 12 bases between them. Per germline, CDR1 MDHEN and CDR2 SYDVKM. The CDR3 is 13 residues long. Here the CDR3 DNA reads TGTGCCAGCAGTTTGATGGCAATTGCTGGCTACACCTTC. Amino acids: CASSLMAIAGYTF.

This chain joins TRBV18 and TRBJ2-7; 7 bases match TRBD2. CDR1 and CDR2 from the germline V gene are KGHSH and LQKENI. This CDR3 has 14 amino acids. V gave up 6 bases and J gave up 3 bases; unmatched junction bases: 8. The CDR3 loop reads CASSPSRTSYEQYF. The CDR3 nucleotides read TGTGCCAGCTCTCCCAGCAGGACTAGCTACGAGCAGTACTTC.

V is TRBV6-5 and J is TRBJ1-2; D gene uncertain. V was trimmed by 8 bases and J by 3 bases, leaving 19 bases between them. The CDR3 runs to 15 residues. Germline CDR1 MNHEY, CDR2 SVGAGI. CDR3: CASRSRKSRDYGYTF. The CDR3 bases are TGTGCCAGCCGTAGTAGAAAGAGTCGGGACTATGGCTACACCTTC.

The chain has TRBV7-2 and TRBJ2-7, with 14 bases fitting TRBD2. The CDR3 is made up of 15 amino acids. Per the germline V gene, CDR1 is SGHTA and CDR2 is FQGNSA. V was clipped by 5 bases and J by 7 bases; unmatched bases: 7. The CDR3 DNA reads TGTGCCAGCAGCCCCGTCCGACTAGCGGGAGGGGAGCAGTACTTC. Amino acids: CASSPVRLAGGEQYF.